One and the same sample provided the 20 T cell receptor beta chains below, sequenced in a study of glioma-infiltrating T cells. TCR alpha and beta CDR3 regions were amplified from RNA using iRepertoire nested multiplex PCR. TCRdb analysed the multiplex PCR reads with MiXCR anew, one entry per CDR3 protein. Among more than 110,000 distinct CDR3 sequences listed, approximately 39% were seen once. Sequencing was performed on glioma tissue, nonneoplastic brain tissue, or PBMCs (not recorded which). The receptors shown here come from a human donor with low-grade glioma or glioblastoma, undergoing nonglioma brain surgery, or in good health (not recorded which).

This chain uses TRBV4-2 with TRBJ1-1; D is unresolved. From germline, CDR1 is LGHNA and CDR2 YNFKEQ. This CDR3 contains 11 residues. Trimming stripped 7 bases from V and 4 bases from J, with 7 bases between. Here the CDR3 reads CASTPATEAFF. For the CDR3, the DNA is TGTGCCAGCACCCCGGCCACTGAAGCTTTCTTT.

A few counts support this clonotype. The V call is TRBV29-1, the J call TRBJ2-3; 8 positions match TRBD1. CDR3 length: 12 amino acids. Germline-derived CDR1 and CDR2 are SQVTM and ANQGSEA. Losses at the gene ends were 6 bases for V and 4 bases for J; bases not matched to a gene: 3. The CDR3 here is CSVRTGSDTQYF. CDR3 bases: TGCAGCGTCCGGACAGGGTCAGATACGCAGTATTTT.

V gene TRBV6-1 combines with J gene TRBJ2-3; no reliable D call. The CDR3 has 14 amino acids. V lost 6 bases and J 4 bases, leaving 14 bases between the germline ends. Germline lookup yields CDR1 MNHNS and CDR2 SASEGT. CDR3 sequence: CASSRGSTPDTQYF. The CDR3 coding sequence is TGTGCCAGCAGCCGCGGCTCCACACCAGATACGCAGTATTTT.

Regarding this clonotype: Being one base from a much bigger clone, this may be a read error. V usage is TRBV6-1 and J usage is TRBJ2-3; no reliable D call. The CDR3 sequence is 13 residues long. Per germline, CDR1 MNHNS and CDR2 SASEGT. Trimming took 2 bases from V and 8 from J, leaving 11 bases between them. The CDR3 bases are TGTGCCAGCAGTGAAATGTCAGGCATTACGCAGTATTTT. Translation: CASSEMSGITQYF.

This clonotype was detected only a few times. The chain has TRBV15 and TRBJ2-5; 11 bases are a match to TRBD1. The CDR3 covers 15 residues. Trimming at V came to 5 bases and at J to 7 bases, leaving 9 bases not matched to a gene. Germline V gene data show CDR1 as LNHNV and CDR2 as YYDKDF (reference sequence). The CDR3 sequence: CATSSWTGGTGTQYF. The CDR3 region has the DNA TGTGCCACCAGCTCATGGACAGGGGGCACGGGGACCCAGTACTTC.

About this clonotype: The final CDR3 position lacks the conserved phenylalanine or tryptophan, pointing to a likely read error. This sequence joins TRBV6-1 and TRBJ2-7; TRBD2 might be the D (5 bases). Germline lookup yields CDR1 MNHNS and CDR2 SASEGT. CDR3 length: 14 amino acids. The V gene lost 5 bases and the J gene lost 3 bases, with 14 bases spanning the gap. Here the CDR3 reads CASSPTGTYYEQYL. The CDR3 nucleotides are TGTGCCAGCAGTCCGACGGGAACCTACTACGAGCAGTACCTC.

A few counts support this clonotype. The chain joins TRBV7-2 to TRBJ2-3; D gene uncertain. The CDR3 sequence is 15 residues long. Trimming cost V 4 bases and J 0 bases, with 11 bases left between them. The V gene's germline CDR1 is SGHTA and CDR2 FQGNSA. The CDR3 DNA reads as TGTGCCAGCAGCTCATATCTATCTAGCACAGATACGCAGTATTTT. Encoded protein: CASSSYLSSTDTQYF.

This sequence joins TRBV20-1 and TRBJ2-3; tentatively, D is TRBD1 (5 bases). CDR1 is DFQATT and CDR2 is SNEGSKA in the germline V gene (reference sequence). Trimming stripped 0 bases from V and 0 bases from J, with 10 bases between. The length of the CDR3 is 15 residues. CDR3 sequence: CSARDRVLSTDTQYF. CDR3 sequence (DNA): TGCAGTGCTAGAGACAGGGTGTTAAGCACAGATACGCAGTATTTT.

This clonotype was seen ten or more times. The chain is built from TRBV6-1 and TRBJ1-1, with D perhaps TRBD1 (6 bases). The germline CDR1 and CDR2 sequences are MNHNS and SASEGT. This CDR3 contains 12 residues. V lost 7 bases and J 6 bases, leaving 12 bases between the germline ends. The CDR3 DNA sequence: TGTGCCAGCATCAAACAGGGCTCTGAAGCTTTCTTT. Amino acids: CASIKQGSEAFF.

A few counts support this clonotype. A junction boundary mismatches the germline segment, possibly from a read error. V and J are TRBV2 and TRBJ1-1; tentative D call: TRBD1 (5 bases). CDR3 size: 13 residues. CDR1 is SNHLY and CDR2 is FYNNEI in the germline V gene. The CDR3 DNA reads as TGTGCCAGCAGTGCCAGGGTGAAGACTGAAGCTTTCTTT. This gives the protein CASSARVKTEAFF.

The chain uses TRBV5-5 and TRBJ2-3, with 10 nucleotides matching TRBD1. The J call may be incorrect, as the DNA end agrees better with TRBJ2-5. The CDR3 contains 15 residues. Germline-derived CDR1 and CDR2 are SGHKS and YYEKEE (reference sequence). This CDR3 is CASSLVTGGRETQYF. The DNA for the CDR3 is TGTGCCAGCAGCTTGGTGACAGGGGGCAGGGAGACCCAGTACTTC.

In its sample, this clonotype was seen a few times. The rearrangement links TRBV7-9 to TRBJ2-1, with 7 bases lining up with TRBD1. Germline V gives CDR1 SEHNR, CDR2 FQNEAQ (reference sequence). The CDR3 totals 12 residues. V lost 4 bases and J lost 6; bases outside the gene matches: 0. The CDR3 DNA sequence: TGTGCCAGCAGCTCAGGGGGCAATGAGCAGTTCTTC. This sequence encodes CASSSGGNEQFF.

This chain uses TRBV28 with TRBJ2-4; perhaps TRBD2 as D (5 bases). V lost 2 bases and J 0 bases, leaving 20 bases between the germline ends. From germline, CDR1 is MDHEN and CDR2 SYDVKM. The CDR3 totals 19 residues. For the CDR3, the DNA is TGTGCCAGCAGTTTACCCCCACCCGACTACCCGACAGCCAAAAACATTCAGTACTTC. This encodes CASSLPPPDYPTAKNIQYF.

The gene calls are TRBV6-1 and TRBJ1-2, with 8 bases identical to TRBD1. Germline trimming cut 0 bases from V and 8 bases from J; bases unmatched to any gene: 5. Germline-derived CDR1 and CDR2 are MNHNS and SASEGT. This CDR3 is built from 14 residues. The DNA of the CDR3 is TGTGCCAGCAGTGAAGCGCTCAGGGGGCAAGGCTACACCTTC. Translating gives CASSEALRGQGYTF.

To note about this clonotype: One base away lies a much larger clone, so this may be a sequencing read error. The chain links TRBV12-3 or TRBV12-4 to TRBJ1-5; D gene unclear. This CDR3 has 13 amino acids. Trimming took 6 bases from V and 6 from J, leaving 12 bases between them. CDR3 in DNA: TGTGCCAGCAGCCAAACGTTGAGTCAGCCCCAGCATTTT. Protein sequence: CASSQTLSQPQHF.

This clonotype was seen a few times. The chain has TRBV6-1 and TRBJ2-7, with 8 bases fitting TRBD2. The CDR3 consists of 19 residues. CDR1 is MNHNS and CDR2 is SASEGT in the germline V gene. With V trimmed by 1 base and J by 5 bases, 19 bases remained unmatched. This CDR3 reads CASSEVYEGGVAGRNEQYF. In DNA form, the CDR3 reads TGTGCCAGCAGTGAAGTATACGAGGGAGGAGTAGCGGGAAGGAACGAGCAGTACTTC.

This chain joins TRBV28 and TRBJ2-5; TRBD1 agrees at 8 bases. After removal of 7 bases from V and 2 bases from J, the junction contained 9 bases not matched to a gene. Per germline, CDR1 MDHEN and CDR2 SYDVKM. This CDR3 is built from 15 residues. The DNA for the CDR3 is TGTGCCAGCACTTCCTCCGGACAGGGTCAAGAGACCCAGTACTTC. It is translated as CASTSSGQGQETQYF.

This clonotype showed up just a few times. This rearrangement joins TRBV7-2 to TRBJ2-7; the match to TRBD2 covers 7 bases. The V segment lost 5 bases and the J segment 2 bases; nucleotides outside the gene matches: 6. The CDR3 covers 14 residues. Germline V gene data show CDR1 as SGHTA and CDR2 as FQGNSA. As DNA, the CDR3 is TGTGCCAGCAGCCGATTAGCGGGCCCCTACGAGCAGTACTTC. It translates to CASSRLAGPYEQYF.

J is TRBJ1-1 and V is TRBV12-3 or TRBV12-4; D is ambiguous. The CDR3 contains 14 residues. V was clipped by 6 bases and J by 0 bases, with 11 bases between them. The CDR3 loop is CASSIGLMNTEAFF. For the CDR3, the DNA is TGTGCCAGCAGCATTGGACTCATGAACACTGAAGCTTTCTTT.

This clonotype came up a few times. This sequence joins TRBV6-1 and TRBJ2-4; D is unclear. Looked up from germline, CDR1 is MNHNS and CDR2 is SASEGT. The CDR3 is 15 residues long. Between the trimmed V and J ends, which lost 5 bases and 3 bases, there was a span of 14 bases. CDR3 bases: TGTGCCAGCAGTCCCACCCATAATAACAAAAACATTCAGTACTTC. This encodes CASSPTHNNKNIQYF.